The entry below describes one T cell receptor beta chain. Its antigen specificity is not known. Within one base of it there is no much larger clone, and no base qualities were kept. These data originate in a study of blood T cells in healthy people across ages (dated by TCRdb to between 2014 and 2017). As for the study more broadly: In model experiments, template switching captured about one uniquely barcoded TCR beta cDNA molecule for every two T cells. Age-related changes in TCR beta repertoire diversity were measured in the study by deep sequencing normalized with unique cDNA molecular identifiers. The donors were divided into four age groups: young (average roughly 15 years), middle-aged (approximately 39), aged (roughly 60) and long-lived (roughly 88). To avoid experimental bias, donors of different ages were spread randomly across the sequencing lanes. The study analyzed two additional independent replicas of 1 million unique cDNA reads from the same blood draw for two donors, one aged 18 to 30 and one aged 80 or older.

Library preparation employed 5' RACE. Sequencing used an Illumina HiSeq 2500. A second roughly 6 to 11 cycle PCR used a sample-barcoded 5' primer and a J-beta primer mix. A template-switch 5' adaptor carrying 12 random nucleotides introduced a unique molecular identifier onto each TCR beta cDNA molecule. At least 2.5 million CDR3-containing paired-end reads were obtained from each sample. First-strand cDNA synthesis was performed from all RNA using the Mint cDNA synthesis kit, with priming by a TRBC-specific oligonucleotide. All cDNA was treated with uracil-DNA glycosylase and then went through a first 18-cycle PCR with the universal primers M1SS and BC2_uni_R. Under the source paper's analysis protocol: For normalization, 1 million high-quality reads were randomly selected from each sample, with every read carrying a distinct molecular identifier. Reads sharing molecular identifiers were discarded rather than binned into consensus sequences. MiTCR, with a Q25 quality threshold and the strictest error-elimination algorithm, was used for CDR3 identification, clonotype clustering and error correction. A nonparametric unseen species model with Euler transformation was used to estimate lower-bound total TCR beta diversity. Clones were called with MiXCR by TCRdb after fastp trimmed the public reads at Q25, and only in-frame beta chains were retained. Each record represents a unique CDR3 protein, reported with the most common genes and DNA among its rows. These V and J calls originate from TCRdb's pipeline instead of the authors' own analysis. The sample includes 650,000 to 900,000 distinct CDR3 sequences, with around 68% observed a single time. The ten largest account for about a quarter of the sample.

The germline V gene (reference sequence) yields LNHNV for CDR1 and YYDKDF for CDR2. The CDR3 starts with the cysteine, ends with the phenylalanine, and has 14 residues. The sequence is cut down to CDR3 DNA, 42 bases in frame from base 1. Deletion took 1 base off V and 7 bases off J, with a span of 11 bases between the germline ends. Systemically healthy Caucasian individuals from Russia, around 39 in total and aged about 6 to 95 years, were included as donors. Each donor gave around 9.8 milliliters of peripheral blood, collected into EDTA-treated Vacutainer tubes. Ficoll-Paque density-gradient centrifugation was used to isolate PBMCs, with at least 7 million per sample. Total RNA was extracted from PBMCs with Trizol reagent, with at least 5.5 micrograms obtained per sample. Naive CD45RAhigh/CD27high T cell percentages were measured by flow cytometry on a PBMC aliquot from every donor. General findings and caveats noted by the study authors: Because the CMV infection status of the donors was unknown, age-related changes in expanded clonotypes may potentially have been confounded. Observed TCR beta diversity per million T cells fell roughly linearly with age, and a significant reduction was already apparent by age roughly 40. Since profiling was done on bulk unsorted PBMCs, naive and antigen-experienced compartments could not be conclusively compared. The long-lived group showed more naive CD4+ T cells, fewer expanded clones and increased TCR diversity than the aged group, suggesting age selection. Estimates of total diversity from one million sequenced T cells were regarded as lower bounds and underestimates. Observed TCR beta diversity correlated strongly with the percentage of naive T cells measured by flow cytometry.

The sequence derives from a man aged 30 to 39 in good health. This receptor chain uses TRBV15 and TRBJ2-1; a tentative D call is TRBD2 (5 bases match). The specimen was blood. The CDR3 region has the sequence CATSRGGRGNEQFF. The DNA sequence is given as TGTGCCACCAGCAGAGGCGGGCGCGGAAATGAGCAGTTCTTC.